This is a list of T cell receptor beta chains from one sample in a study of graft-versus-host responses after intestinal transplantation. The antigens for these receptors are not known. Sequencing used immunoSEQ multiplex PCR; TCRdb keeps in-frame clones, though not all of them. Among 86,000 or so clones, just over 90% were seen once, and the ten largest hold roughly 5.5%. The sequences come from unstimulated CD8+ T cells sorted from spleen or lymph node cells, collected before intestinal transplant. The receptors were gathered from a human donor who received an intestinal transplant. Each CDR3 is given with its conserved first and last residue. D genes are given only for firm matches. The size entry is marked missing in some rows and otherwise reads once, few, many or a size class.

CDR3 DNA: TGTGCCAGCAGCCCAAAGGGACGGACCTACGAGCAGTACTTC
CDR3 protein: CASSPKGRTYEQYF
D gene: -
clone size: -
J gene: TRBJ2-7
V gene: TRBV6-5

CDR3 DNA: TGTGCCAGTAGTCCGCTGGGACAGGGGGCTTTCACTGAAGCTTTCTTT
CDR3 protein: CASSPLGQGAFTEAFF
D gene: TRBD1
clone size: -
J gene: TRBJ1-1
V gene: TRBV19

CDR3 DNA: TGCAGTGCTCCGACAGGGCATGGCTACACCTTC
CDR3 protein: CSAPTGHGYTF
D gene: TRBD1
clone size: -
J gene: TRBJ1-2
V gene: TRBV20-1

CDR3 DNA: TGTGCCAGCAGTTACTCGAACGGGGTCGAGCAGTACTTC
CDR3 protein: CASSYSNGVEQYF
D gene: -
clone size: few
J gene: TRBJ2-7
V gene: TRBV6-6

CDR3 DNA: TGTGCCAGTACGGGGGATTGGAAAAACATTCAGTACTTC
CDR3 protein: CASTGDWKNIQYF
D gene: -
clone size: -
J gene: TRBJ2-4
V gene: TRBV19

CDR3 DNA: TGTGCCAGCACCCCCCCATGGGGCGCTTGGACGCAGTATTTT
CDR3 protein: CASTPPWGAWTQYF
D gene: -
clone size: -
J gene: TRBJ2-3
V gene: TRBV11-2

CDR3 DNA: TGTGCCAGCAGCGCAGACGGGGATTACAATGAGCAGTTCTTC
CDR3 protein: CASSADGDYNEQFF
D gene: -
clone size: -
J gene: TRBJ2-1
V gene: TRBV7-3

CDR3 DNA: TGTGCCAGCAGCCAAGGAGTCTGGCAGCGGAACACAGATACGCAGTATTTT
CDR3 protein: CASSQGVWQRNTDTQYF
D gene: -
clone size: -
J gene: TRBJ2-3
V gene: TRBV14

CDR3 DNA: TGTGCCAGCAGTTTTGGAGGGGCATTTCAAGAGACCCAGTACTTC
CDR3 protein: CASSFGGAFQETQYF
D gene: -
clone size: -
J gene: TRBJ2-5
V gene: TRBV28

CDR3 DNA: TGTGCCACCGCGGGACAGGGGGGAGGCTACACCTTC
CDR3 protein: CATAGQGGGYTF
D gene: TRBD1
clone size: once
J gene: TRBJ1-2
V gene: TRBV15

CDR3 DNA: TGTGCCAGCAGTTTATCGGGCCGAATCAGCGAGCAGTACTTC
CDR3 protein: CASSLSGRISEQYF
D gene: -
clone size: once
J gene: TRBJ2-7
V gene: TRBV27

CDR3 DNA: TGTGCCAGCAGCGTAGAAGGGGGCTTGACGGCTAACACTGAAGCTTTCTTT
CDR3 protein: CASSVEGGLTANTEAFF
D gene: TRBD1
clone size: -
J gene: TRBJ1-1
V gene: TRBV9

CDR3 DNA: TGTGCCAGCAGCTTCCTAGCGGGAGGGGGAGAGACCCAGTACTTC
CDR3 protein: CASSFLAGGGETQYF
D gene: TRBD2
clone size: -
J gene: TRBJ2-5
V gene: TRBV7-9

CDR3 DNA: TGTGCCAGCAGCTTAGGAGGAGGCGAGCAGTACTTC
CDR3 protein: CASSLGGGEQYF
D gene: -
clone size: -
J gene: TRBJ2-7
V gene: TRBV7-9

CDR3 DNA: TGTGCCAGCAGTGAACCGCAGAAAAACATTCAGTACTTC
CDR3 protein: CASSEPQKNIQYF
D gene: -
clone size: -
J gene: TRBJ2-4
V gene: TRBV25-1

CDR3 DNA: TGTGCCAGCAGCTTAGGGGGAAACACAGATACGCAGTATTTT
CDR3 protein: CASSLGGNTDTQYF
D gene: -
clone size: -
J gene: TRBJ2-3
V gene: TRBV11-2

CDR3 DNA: TGTGCCAGCAGTGATGGCTTGAGGACTACCACCCTCGAGCAGTACTTC
CDR3 protein: CASSDGLRTTTLEQYF
D gene: -
clone size: -
J gene: TRBJ2-7
V gene: TRBV6-1

CDR3 DNA: TGTGCCAGCAGTCCGTATCGGGAGGGCGAGCAGTACTTC
CDR3 protein: CASSPYREGEQYF
D gene: TRBD2
clone size: -
J gene: TRBJ2-7
V gene: TRBV28

CDR3 DNA: TGTGCCAGCAGCCAATGGGATGGAGAGACCCAGTACTTC
CDR3 protein: CASSQWDGETQYF
D gene: -
clone size: -
J gene: TRBJ2-5
V gene: TRBV14

CDR3 DNA: TGCGCCAGCGGGGATCTCGCGGGGGGGAACAATGAGCAGTTCTTC
CDR3 protein: CASGDLAGGNNEQFF
D gene: TRBD2
clone size: -
J gene: TRBJ2-1
V gene: TRBV10-1

CDR3 DNA: TGTGCCAGCATTTCGGGAGCAGCCTACGAGCAGTACTTC
CDR3 protein: CASISGAAYEQYF
D gene: -
clone size: -
J gene: TRBJ2-7
V gene: TRBV2

CDR3 DNA: TGTGCCAGCACGGTAGGGGGGGCCCAAGAGACCCAGTACTTC
CDR3 protein: CASTVGGAQETQYF
D gene: -
clone size: -
J gene: TRBJ2-5
V gene: TRBV13

CDR3 DNA: TGTGCCAGCAATTCCCTAGCGGGGGGGCTAAGCACAGATACGCAGTATTTT
CDR3 protein: CASNSLAGGLSTDTQYF
D gene: TRBD2
clone size: -
J gene: TRBJ2-3
V gene: TRBV2

CDR3 DNA: TGTGCCAGCAGCTTAGTGCCCACTGAAGCTTTCTTT
CDR3 protein: CASSLVPTEAFF
D gene: -
clone size: once
J gene: TRBJ1-1
V gene: TRBV13

CDR3 DNA: TGTGCCAGCAACAGGGAGGTGACGACGCTAGAGACCCAGTACTTC
CDR3 protein: CASNREVTTLETQYF
D gene: -
clone size: -
J gene: TRBJ2-5
V gene: TRBV7-9

CDR3 DNA: TGTGCCATCAGTGTCGGTCAGGGGGAGGGAGGCTACACCTTC
CDR3 protein: CAISVGQGEGGYTF
D gene: TRBD1
clone size: -
J gene: TRBJ1-2
V gene: TRBV10-3

CDR3 DNA: TGTAGCACGGGCCCCGACCAAAGTACGCAGTATTTT
CDR3 protein: CSTGPDQSTQYF
D gene: -
clone size: -
J gene: TRBJ2-3
V gene: TRBV6-5

CDR3 DNA: TGTGCCAGCAGTTTATGGGGAGAGAGCACAGATACGCAGTATTTT
CDR3 protein: CASSLWGESTDTQYF
D gene: -
clone size: -
J gene: TRBJ2-3
V gene: TRBV28

CDR3 DNA: TGTGCCAGCAGTGCAACCCTAAAGACGAACACCGGGGAGCTGTTTTTT
CDR3 protein: CASSATLKTNTGELFF
D gene: -
clone size: few
J gene: TRBJ2-2
V gene: TRBV2

CDR3 DNA: TGTGCCAGCAGCCGGGGAACCGGGACTAGCGGCCAAACAGCCCCCTACGAGCAGTACTTC
CDR3 protein: CASSRGTGTSGQTAPYEQYF
D gene: TRBD2
clone size: once
J gene: TRBJ2-7
V gene: TRBV28

CDR3 DNA: TGTGCCAGCAGCCTACAAAGTCGTGAAGCTTCCTTT
CDR3 protein: CASSLQSREASF
D gene: -
clone size: once
J gene: TRBJ1-1
V gene: TRBV11-2

CDR3 DNA: TGTGCCAGCAGGGTTGAAAGGGGGGGTCGCTACTATGGCTACACCTTC
CDR3 protein: CASRVERGGRYYGYTF
D gene: -
clone size: -
J gene: TRBJ1-2
V gene: TRBV2

CDR3 DNA: TGCGCCAGCAGCCAGCCTTCCCCCTTGTACACTGAAGCTTTCTTT
CDR3 protein: CASSQPSPLYTEAFF
D gene: -
clone size: -
J gene: TRBJ1-1
V gene: TRBV5-1

CDR3 DNA: TGTGCCAGCATCGAATTACAGGGGAGGTATGGCTACACCTTC
CDR3 protein: CASIELQGRYGYTF
D gene: TRBD1
clone size: -
J gene: TRBJ1-2
V gene: TRBV7-9

CDR3 DNA: TGTGCCAGCAGTACTCGGACTAGCTCGAGCACAGATACGCAGTATTTT
CDR3 protein: CASSTRTSSSTDTQYF
D gene: TRBD2
clone size: once
J gene: TRBJ2-3
V gene: TRBV2

CDR3 DNA: TGTGCCAGCAATCAGGGGCCAACCTACGAGCAGTACTTC
CDR3 protein: CASNQGPTYEQYF
D gene: -
clone size: -
J gene: TRBJ2-7
V gene: TRBV6-1

CDR3 DNA: TGTGCCAGCAGCCGAAGCTCCTACGAGCAGTACTTC
CDR3 protein: CASSRSSYEQYF
D gene: -
clone size: -
J gene: TRBJ2-7
V gene: TRBV7-9

CDR3 DNA: TGTGCCAGCAGCAAGGGACAGGCGATCACAGATACGCAGTATTTT
CDR3 protein: CASSKGQAITDTQYF
D gene: TRBD1
clone size: -
J gene: TRBJ2-3
V gene: TRBV28

CDR3 DNA: TGTGCCAGCAGTGTCGGGGCCGACCAAGGGACCCAGTACTTC
CDR3 protein: CASSVGADQGTQYF
D gene: -
clone size: -
J gene: TRBJ2-5
V gene: TRBV6-1

CDR3 DNA: TGTGCTAGTGGTTTGTCCCGTACTAGCGGCTCCTACGAGCAGTACTTC
CDR3 protein: CASGLSRTSGSYEQYF
D gene: TRBD2
clone size: -
J gene: TRBJ2-7
V gene: TRBV12-5

CDR3 DNA: TGTGCCAGCAGTGAGTGGACAGGGGCGAACTATGGCTACACCTTC
CDR3 protein: CASSEWTGANYGYTF
D gene: TRBD1
clone size: once
J gene: TRBJ1-2
V gene: TRBV6-1

CDR3 DNA: TGTGCCAGCAGTGACAGGGACACCGGGGAGCTGTTTTTT
CDR3 protein: CASSDRDTGELFF
D gene: -
clone size: medium-sized
J gene: TRBJ2-2
V gene: TRBV6-1

CDR3 DNA: TGTGCCAGCAGTTGGACTAGCGGCAATGAGCAGTTCTTC
CDR3 protein: CASSWTSGNEQFF
D gene: TRBD2
clone size: -
J gene: TRBJ2-1
V gene: TRBV6-6

CDR3 DNA: TGTGCCAGCAGTTACTCCGGGGCCTACGAGCAGTACTTC
CDR3 protein: CASSYSGAYEQYF
D gene: -
clone size: few
J gene: TRBJ2-7
V gene: TRBV6-5

CDR3 DNA: TGTGCCAGCAGCGCCACAGCGGGGGGGCCCTCAGATACGCAGTATTTT
CDR3 protein: CASSATAGGPSDTQYF
D gene: TRBD2
clone size: once
J gene: TRBJ2-3
V gene: TRBV9

CDR3 DNA: TGTGCCAGCAGCCCTCTTTGGGGAAACCAATGGGATACGCAGTATTTT
CDR3 protein: CASSPLWGNQWDTQYF
D gene: -
clone size: -
J gene: TRBJ2-3
V gene: TRBV7-9

CDR3 DNA: TGCAGCGTTGAATTGGGAGGGGAACTGCCCTATGAGCAGTTCTTC
CDR3 protein: CSVELGGELPYEQFF
D gene: TRBD2
clone size: -
J gene: TRBJ2-1
V gene: TRBV29-1

CDR3 DNA: TGTGCCAGCAGTGAGGAGGGAGGGCCCGCCTACGAGCAGTACTTC
CDR3 protein: CASSEEGGPAYEQYF
D gene: TRBD2
clone size: -
J gene: TRBJ2-7
V gene: TRBV6-1

CDR3 DNA: TGTGCCAGCAGCCAAAGGGAAGTCAATCAGCCCCAGCATTTT
CDR3 protein: CASSQREVNQPQHF
D gene: -
clone size: -
J gene: TRBJ1-5
V gene: TRBV4-2